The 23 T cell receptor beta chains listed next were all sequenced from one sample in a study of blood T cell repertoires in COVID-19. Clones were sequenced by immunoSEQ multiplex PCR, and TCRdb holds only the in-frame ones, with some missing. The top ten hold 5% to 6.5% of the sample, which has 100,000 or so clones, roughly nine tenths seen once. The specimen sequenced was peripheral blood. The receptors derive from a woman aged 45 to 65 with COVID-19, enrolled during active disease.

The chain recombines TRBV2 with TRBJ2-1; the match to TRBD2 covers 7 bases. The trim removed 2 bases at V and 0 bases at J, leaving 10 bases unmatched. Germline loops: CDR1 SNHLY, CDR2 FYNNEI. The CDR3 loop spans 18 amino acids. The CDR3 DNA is TGTGCCAGCAGTGAATGGGGGGAGGGGTTCACCTCCTACAATGAGCAGTTCTTC. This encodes CASSEWGEGFTSYNEQFF.

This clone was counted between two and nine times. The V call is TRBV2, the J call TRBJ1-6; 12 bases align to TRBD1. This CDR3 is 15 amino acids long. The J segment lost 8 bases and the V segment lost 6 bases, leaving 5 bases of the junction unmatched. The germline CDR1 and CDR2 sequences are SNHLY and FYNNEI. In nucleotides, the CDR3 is TGTGCCAGCAGAGCAGGGACAGGGGGCGATTCACCCCTCCACTTT. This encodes CASRAGTGGDSPLHF.

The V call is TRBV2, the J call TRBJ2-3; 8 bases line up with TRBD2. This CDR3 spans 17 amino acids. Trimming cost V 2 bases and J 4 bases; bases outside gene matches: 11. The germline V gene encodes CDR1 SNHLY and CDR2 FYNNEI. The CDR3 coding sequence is TGTGCCAGCAGTGAATTGTGGAGCGGGGGTAACGCAGATACGCAGTATTTT. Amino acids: CASSELWSGGNADTQYF. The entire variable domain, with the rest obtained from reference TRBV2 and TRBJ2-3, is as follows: EPEVTQTPSHQVTQMGQEVILRCVPISNHLYFYWYRQILGQKVEFLVSFYNNEISEKSEIFDDQFSVERPDGSNFTLKIRSTKLEDSAMYFCASSELWSGGNADTQYFGPGTRLTVL.

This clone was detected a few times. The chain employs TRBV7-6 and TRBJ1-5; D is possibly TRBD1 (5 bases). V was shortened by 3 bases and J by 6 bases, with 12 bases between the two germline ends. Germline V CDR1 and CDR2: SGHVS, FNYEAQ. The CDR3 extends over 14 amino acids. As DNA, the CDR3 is TGTGCCAGCAGCTTGGGGCAGGGAAGTCAGCCCCAGCATTTT. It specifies CASSLGQGSQPQHF.

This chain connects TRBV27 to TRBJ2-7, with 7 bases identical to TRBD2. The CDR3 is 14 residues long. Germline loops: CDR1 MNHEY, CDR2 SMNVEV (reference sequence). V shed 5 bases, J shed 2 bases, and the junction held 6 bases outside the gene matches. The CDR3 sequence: CASSPGLTTYEQYF. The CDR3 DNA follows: TGTGCCAGCAGTCCGGGACTAACAACCTACGAGCAGTACTTC.

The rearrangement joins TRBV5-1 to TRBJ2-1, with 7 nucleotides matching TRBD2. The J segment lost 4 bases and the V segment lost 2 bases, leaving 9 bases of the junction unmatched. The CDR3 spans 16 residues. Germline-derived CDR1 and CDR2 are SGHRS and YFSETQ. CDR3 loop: CASSFDAGEPYNEQFF. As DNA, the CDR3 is TGCGCCAGCAGCTTTGACGCGGGGGAACCTTACAATGAGCAGTTCTTC.

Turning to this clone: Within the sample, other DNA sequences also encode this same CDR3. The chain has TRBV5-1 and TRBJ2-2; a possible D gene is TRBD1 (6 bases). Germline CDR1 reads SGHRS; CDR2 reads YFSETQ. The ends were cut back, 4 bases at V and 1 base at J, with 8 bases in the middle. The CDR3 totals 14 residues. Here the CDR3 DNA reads TGCGCCAGCAGCCTGGGACAGAACACCGGGGAGCTGTTTTTT. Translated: CASSLGQNTGELFF.

CDR3 nucleotide sequence: TGTGCCAGCAGTGACCGGGACACCAATCAGCCCCAGCATTTT. This translates into CASSDRDTNQPQHF. V and J are TRBV6-1 and TRBJ1-5; maybe TRBD1 (6 bases). V lost 3 bases and J 3 bases, leaving 9 bases between the germline ends. The germline V gene has CDR1 MNHNS and CDR2 SASEGT. The CDR3 sequence is 14 residues long.

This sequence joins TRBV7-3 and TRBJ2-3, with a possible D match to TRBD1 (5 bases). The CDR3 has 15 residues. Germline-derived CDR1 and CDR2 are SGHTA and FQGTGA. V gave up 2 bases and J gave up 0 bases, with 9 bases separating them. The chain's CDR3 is CASSLGATSTDTQYF. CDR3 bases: TGTGCCAGCAGCTTAGGGGCCACTAGCACAGATACGCAGTATTTT. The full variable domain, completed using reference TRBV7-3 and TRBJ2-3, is GAGVSQTPSNKVTEKGKYVELRCDPISGHTALYWYRQSLGQGPEFLIYFQGTGAADDSGLPNDRFFAVRPEGSVSTLKIQRTERGDSAVYLCASSLGATSTDTQYFGPGTRLTVL.

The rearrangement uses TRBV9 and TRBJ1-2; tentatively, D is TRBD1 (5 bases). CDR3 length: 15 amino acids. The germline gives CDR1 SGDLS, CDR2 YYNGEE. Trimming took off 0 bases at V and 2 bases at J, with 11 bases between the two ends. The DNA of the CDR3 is TGTGCCAGCAGCGTAGCTGGGGCAACAAACTATGGCTACACCTTC. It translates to CASSVAGATNYGYTF.

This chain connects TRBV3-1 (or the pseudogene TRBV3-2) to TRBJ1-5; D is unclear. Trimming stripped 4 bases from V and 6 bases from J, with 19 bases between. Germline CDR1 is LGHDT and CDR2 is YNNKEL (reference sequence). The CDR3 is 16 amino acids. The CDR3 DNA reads TGTGCCAGCAGCCCGTCCGCGGAGGGCCTGACTCAGCCCCAGCATTTT. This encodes CASSPSAEGLTQPQHF.

The CDR3 loop is CASSQGTIQETQYF. CDR3 DNA: TGTGCCAGCAGCCAAGGGACTATTCAAGAGACCCAGTACTTC. The chain carries TRBV7-2 and TRBJ2-5; 7 nucleotides line up with TRBD2. The CDR3 length is 14 residues. Trimming at V came to 5 bases and at J to 2 bases, leaving 5 bases not matched to a gene. The germline CDR1 and CDR2 sequences are SGHTA and FQGNSA.

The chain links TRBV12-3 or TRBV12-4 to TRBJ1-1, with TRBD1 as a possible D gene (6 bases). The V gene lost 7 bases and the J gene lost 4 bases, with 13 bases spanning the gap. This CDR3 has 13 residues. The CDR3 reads CASNLQGITEAFF. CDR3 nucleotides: TGTGCCAGCAACCTACAGGGAATCACTGAAGCTTTCTTT.

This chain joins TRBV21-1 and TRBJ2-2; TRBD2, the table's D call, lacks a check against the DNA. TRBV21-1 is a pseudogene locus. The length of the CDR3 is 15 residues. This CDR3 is CASSKSLGGTGELFF. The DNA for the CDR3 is TGTGCCAGCAGCAAATCCTTGGGGGGGACCGGGGAGCTGTTTTTT.

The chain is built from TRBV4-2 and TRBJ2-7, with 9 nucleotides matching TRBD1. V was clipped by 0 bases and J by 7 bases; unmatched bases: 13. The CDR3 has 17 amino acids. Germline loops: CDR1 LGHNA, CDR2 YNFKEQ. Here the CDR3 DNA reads TGTGCCAGCAGCCAAGAATTAGGCGGACAGGGGAGGGGGGAGCAGTACTTC. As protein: CASSQELGGQGRGEQYF.

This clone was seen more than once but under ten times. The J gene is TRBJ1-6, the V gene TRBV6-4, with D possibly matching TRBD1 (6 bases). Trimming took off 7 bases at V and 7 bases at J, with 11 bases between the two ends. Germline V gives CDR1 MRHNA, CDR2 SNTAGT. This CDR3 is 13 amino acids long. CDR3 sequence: CASKPGVNSPLHF. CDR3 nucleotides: TGTGCCAGCAAGCCAGGGGTGAATTCACCCCTCCACTTT.

The CDR3, as DNA: TGTGCCAGCGGGGGACAGGGAACCTACGAGCAGTACTTC. Translating it yields CASGGQGTYEQYF. The chain recombines TRBV2 with TRBJ2-7; 9 bases match TRBD1. This CDR3 has 13 amino acids. Germline V gene data show CDR1 as SNHLY and CDR2 as FYNNEI. Trimming at V came to 8 bases and at J to 2 bases, leaving 4 bases not matched to a gene. The full variable domain, its missing parts supplied by reference TRBV2 and TRBJ2-7, is EPEVTQTPSHQVTQMGQEVILRCVPISNHLYFYWYRQILGQKVEFLVSFYNNEISEKSEIFDDQFSVERPDGSNFTLKIRSTKLEDSAMYFCASGGQGTYEQYFGPGTRLTVT.

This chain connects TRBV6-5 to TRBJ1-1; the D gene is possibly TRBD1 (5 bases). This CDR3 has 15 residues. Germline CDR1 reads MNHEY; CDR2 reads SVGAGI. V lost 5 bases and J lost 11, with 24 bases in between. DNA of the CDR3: TGTGCCAGCAGTCTCACAACTGGACAAGGCCCAGGTGCTTTCTTT. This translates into CASSLTTGQGPGAFF.

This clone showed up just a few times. The CDR3 is CASRPGTANEKLFF. The CDR3, as DNA: TGTGCCAGCAGACCCGGGACAGCAAATGAAAAACTGTTTTTT. The genes are TRBV7-9 and TRBJ1-4; TRBD1 aligns across 7 bases. Germline lookup yields CDR1 SEHNR and CDR2 FQNEAQ (reference sequence). The CDR3 is made up of 14 amino acids. Trimming at V came to 6 bases and at J to 5 bases, leaving 6 bases not matched to a gene.

This CDR3 is CASSQETGDLNYGYTF. CDR3 DNA sequence: TGTGCCAGCAGCCAAGAAACAGGGGATCTAAACTATGGCTACACCTTC. V and J are TRBV4-2 and TRBJ1-2; TRBD1 aligns across 7 bases. The germline gives CDR1 LGHNA, CDR2 YNFKEQ. This CDR3 spans 16 amino acids. The V gene end was trimmed by 0 bases and the J gene end by 2 bases; junction bases not matched to a gene: 6.

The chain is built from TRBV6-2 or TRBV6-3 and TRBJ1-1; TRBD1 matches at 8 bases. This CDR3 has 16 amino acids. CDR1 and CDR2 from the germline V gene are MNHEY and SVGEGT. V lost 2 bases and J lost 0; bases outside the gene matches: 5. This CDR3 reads CASSYTRTGLNTEAFF. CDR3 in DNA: TGTGCCAGCAGTTACACCCGGACAGGGTTGAACACTGAAGCTTTCTTT.

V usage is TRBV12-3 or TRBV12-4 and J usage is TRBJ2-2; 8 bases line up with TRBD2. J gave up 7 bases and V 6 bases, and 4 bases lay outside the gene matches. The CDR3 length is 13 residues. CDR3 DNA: TGTGCCAGCAGCATCCGGGAGGGCGGGGAGCTGTTTTTT. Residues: CASSIREGGELFF.

CDR3 loop: CASSEVVGAAKGDGYTF. As DNA, the CDR3 is TGTGCCAGCAGTGAAGTGGTAGGGGCCGCTAAAGGCGATGGCTACACCTTC. V usage is TRBV6-1 and J usage is TRBJ1-2; a possible D gene is TRBD1 (5 bases). CDR1 is MNHNS and CDR2 is SASEGT in the germline V gene. This CDR3 comprises 17 residues. Trimming stripped 1 base from V and 6 bases from J, with 21 bases between.